What follows are 2 T cell receptor beta chains derived from one specimen sequenced in a study of T cells after yellow fever vaccination. In TCRdb, the 5' RACE reads were re-called with MiXCR into one record per CDR3 protein. The sample carries nearly 550,000 distinct CDR3 sequences, about a fifth recorded once. The sequences come from PBMCs, collected 15 days after the yellow fever booster vaccination. Source of these receptors: a man younger than 40 who received the YFV17D yellow fever vaccine.

The chain uses TRBV12-3 or TRBV12-4 and TRBJ2-1; 8 bases map to TRBD2. The CDR3 covers 15 residues. J lost 3 bases, V lost 2 bases, and 3 bases had no gene match. Here the CDR3 DNA reads TGTGCCAGCAGTTTACCGGGACTAGACTACAATGAGCAGTTCTTC. Translation: CASSLPGLDYNEQFF.

This clonotype was observed a few times. The V and J genes are TRBV18 and TRBJ2-7; D is unresolved. Per the germline V gene, CDR1 is KGHSH and CDR2 is LQKENI. There are 13 residues in the CDR3. Between the trimmed V and J ends, which lost 0 bases and 3 bases, there was a span of 6 bases. The CDR3 DNA reads TGTGCCAGCTCACCACCCCGTTACTACGAGCAGTACTTC. Translated: CASSPPRYYEQYF.